One and the same sample provided the 6 T cell receptor beta chains below, sequenced in a study of OX40 agonist ivuxolimab in advanced cancers. Libraries were prepared by immunoSEQ multiplex PCR; TCRdb keeps only in-frame clonotypes and omits some of them. The table shows around 47,000 clones, with around 84% occurring only once. The sample consisted of CD4+ or CD8+ T cells sorted from blood, taken in a trial of the OX40 agonist ivuxolimab. These receptors came from an adult with an advanced solid tumor such as melanoma, head and neck, liver or kidney cancer.

This chain joins TRBV19 and TRBJ2-7; D perhaps matches TRBD2 (6 bases). The V gene's germline CDR1 is LNHDA and CDR2 SQIVND (reference sequence). The V end was cut by 10 bases, the J end by 4 bases, with 17 bases between. The CDR3 totals 13 residues. CDR3 in amino acids: CATLSEGSYEQYF. CDR3 DNA sequence: TGTGCCACCCTCTCGGAGGGGAGTTACGAGCAGTACTTC.

The V call is TRBV28, the J call TRBJ1-2, with 9 positions matching TRBD1. The CDR3 totals 15 residues. Germline V gene lookup returns CDR1 MDHEN and CDR2 SYDVKM. Unmatched junction bases numbered 12, after V lost 7 bases and J lost 6 bases. The CDR3: CASINWGQGLNGYTF. The DNA for the CDR3 is TGTGCCAGCATTAACTGGGGACAGGGCCTGAATGGCTACACCTTC.

The CDR3 protein is CASSFHRGGEKLFF. The CDR3 coding sequence is TGTGCCAGCAGCTTCCACAGGGGCGGTGAAAAACTGTTTTTT. The chain carries TRBV7-8 and TRBJ1-4; 7 nucleotides agree with TRBD1. In germline, CDR1 is SGHVS, CDR2 FQNEAQ. This CDR3 is 14 amino acids long. Germline trimming cut 3 bases from V and 7 bases from J; bases unmatched to any gene: 5.

In this sample, this clone turned up a few times. The chain recombines TRBV6-1 with TRBJ2-7, with 7 bases lining up with TRBD1. The CDR3 spans 13 residues. Losses at the gene ends were 9 bases for V and 6 bases for J; bases not matched to a gene: 11. The V gene's germline CDR1 is MNHNS and CDR2 SASEGT. The chain's CDR3 is CASYQGVGFEQYF. CDR3 DNA sequence: TGTGCCAGTTACCAGGGGGTCGGCTTCGAGCAGTACTTC.

J is TRBJ2-7 and V is TRBV27, with 8 bases lining up with TRBD1. There are 16 residues in the CDR3. J lost 4 bases, V lost 0 bases, and 8 bases had no gene match. Germline V gene data show CDR1 as MNHEY and CDR2 as SMNVEV (reference sequence). CDR3 nucleotides: TGTGCCAGCAGTTTATCTGTCGGGACAGGAGTATACGAGCAGTACTTC. Translated: CASSLSVGTGVYEQYF.

The table lists this clone with a few counts. This sequence joins TRBV9 and TRBJ2-1; TRBD2 matches 8 bases. The V gene end was trimmed by 5 bases and the J gene end by 0 bases; junction bases not matched to a gene: 4. The length of the CDR3 is 15 residues. The germline V gene encodes CDR1 SGDLS and CDR2 YYNGEE. In DNA form, the CDR3 reads TGTGCCAGCAGTACGAGCGGGGGCTCCTACAATGAGCAGTTCTTC. Its protein product is CASSTSGGSYNEQFF.